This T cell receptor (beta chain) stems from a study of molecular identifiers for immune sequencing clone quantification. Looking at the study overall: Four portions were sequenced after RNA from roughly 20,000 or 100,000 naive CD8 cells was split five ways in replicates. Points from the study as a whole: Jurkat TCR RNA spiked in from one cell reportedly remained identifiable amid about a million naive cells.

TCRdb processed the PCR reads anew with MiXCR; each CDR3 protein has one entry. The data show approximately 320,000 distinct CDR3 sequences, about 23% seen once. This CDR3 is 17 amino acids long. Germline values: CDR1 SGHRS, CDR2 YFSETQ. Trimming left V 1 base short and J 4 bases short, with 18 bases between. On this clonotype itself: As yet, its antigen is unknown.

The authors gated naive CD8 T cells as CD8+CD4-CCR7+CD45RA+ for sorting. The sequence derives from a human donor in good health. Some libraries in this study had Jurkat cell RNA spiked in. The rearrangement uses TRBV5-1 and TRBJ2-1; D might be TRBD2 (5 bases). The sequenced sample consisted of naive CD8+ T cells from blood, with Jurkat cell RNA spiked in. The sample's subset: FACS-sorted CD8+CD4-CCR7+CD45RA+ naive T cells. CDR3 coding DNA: TGCGCCAGCAGCTTGTACAGCGGTTCTGGACCTTACAATGAGCAGTTCTTC. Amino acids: CASSLYSGSGPYNEQFF.